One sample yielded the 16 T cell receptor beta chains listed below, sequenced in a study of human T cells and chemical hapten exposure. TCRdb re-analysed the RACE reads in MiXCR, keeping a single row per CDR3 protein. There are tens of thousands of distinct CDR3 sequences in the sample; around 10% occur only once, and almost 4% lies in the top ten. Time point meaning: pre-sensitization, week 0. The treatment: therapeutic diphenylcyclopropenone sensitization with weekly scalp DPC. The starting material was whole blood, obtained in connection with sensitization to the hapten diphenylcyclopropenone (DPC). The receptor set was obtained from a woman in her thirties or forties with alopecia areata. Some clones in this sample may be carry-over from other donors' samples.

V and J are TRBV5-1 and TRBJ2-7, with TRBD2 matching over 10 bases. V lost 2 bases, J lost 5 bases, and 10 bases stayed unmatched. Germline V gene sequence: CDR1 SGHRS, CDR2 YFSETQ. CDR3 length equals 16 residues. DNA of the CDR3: TGCGCCAGCAGCTTCAACCCTAGCGGGGGCCGCAACGAGCAGTACTTC. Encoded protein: CASSFNPSGGRNEQYF.

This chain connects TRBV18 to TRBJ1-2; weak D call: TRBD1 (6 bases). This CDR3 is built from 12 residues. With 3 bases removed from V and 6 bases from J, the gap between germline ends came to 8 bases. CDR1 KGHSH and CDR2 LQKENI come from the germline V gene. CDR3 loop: CASSPAGDGYTF. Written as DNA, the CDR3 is TGTGCCAGCTCACCGGCAGGGGATGGCTACACCTTC.

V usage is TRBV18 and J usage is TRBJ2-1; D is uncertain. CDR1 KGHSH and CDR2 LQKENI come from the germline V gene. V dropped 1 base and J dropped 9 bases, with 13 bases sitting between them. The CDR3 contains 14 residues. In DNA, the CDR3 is TGTGCCAGCTCACCACAAGCTAGTTTTGGTGAGCAGTTCTTC. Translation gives CASSPQASFGEQFF.

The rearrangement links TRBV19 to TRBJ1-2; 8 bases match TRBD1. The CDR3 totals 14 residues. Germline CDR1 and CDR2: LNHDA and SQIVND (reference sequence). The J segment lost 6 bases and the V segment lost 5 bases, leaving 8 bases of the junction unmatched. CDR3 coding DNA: TGTGCCAGTAGTGGCAGGGGGCGAGCGGATGGCTACACCTTC. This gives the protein CASSGRGRADGYTF.

The CDR3 sequence is CASSIPRGGRNEQFF. The CDR3 DNA reads TGTGCCAGTAGTATCCCCCGGGGGGGCCGGAATGAGCAGTTCTTC. The chain has TRBV19 and TRBJ2-1, with 8 bases aligning to TRBD2. CDR3 length: 15 residues. V shed 3 bases and J 7 bases; nucleotides not matched to a gene: 8. Germline V gene sequence: CDR1 LNHDA, CDR2 SQIVND (reference sequence).

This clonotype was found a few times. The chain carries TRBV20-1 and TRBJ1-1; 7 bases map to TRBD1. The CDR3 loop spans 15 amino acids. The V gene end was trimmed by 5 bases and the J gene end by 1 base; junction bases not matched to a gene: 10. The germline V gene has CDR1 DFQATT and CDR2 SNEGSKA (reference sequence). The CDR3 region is CSASGTVMGNTEAFF. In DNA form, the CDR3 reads TGCAGTGCTTCCGGGACAGTTATGGGGAACACTGAAGCTTTCTTT.

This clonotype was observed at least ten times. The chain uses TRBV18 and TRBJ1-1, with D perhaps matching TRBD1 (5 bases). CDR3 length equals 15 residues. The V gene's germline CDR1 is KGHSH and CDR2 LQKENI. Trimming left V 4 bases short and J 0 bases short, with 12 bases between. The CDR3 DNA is TGTGCCAGCTCACGACCCACGGACATGAACACTGAAGCTTTCTTT. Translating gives CASSRPTDMNTEAFF.

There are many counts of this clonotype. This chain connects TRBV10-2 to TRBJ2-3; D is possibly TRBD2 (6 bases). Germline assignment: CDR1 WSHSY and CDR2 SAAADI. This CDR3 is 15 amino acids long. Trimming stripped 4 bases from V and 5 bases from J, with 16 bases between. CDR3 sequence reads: CASSATSIGRDTQYF. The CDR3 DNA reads TGCGCCAGCAGTGCCACTAGCATAGGTAGAGATACGCAGTATTTT.

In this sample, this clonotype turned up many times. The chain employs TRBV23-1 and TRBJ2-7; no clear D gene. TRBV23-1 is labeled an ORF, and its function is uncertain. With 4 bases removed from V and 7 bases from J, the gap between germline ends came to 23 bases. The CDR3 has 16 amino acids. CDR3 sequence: CASSPAFKKTAEEQYF. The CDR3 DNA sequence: TGCGCCAGCAGTCCCGCCTTTAAGAAAACTGCGGAGGAGCAGTACTTC.

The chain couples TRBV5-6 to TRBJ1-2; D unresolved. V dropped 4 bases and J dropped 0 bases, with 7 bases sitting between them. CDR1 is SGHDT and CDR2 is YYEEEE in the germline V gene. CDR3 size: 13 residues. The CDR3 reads CASSPRANYGYTF. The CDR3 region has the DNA TGTGCCAGCAGCCCAAGAGCTAACTATGGCTACACCTTC.

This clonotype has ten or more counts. CDR3 residues: CASSLGTLLNTEAFF. The CDR3 nucleotides are TGCGCCAGCAGCCTAGGGACACTCCTGAACACTGAAGCTTTCTTT. This chain joins TRBV4-3 and TRBJ1-1; TRBD1 is a possible D gene (6 bases). The CDR3 has 15 amino acids. Germline V gene data show CDR1 as LGHNA and CDR2 as YSLEER. Trimming removed 4 bases from V and 0 bases from J, with 12 bases in between.

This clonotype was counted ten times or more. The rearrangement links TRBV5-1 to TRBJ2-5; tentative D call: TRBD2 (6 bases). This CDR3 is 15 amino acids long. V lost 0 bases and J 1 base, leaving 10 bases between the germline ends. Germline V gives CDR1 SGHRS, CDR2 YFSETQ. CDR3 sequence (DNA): TGCGCCAGCAGCTTGGGTAGCGGACCCCAAGAGACCCAGTACTTC. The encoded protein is CASSLGSGPQETQYF.

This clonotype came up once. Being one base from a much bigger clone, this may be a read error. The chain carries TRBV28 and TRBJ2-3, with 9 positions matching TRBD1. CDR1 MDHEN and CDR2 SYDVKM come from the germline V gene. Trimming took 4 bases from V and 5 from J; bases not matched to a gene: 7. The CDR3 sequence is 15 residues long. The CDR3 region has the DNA TGTGCCAGCAGTTCACAGGGGGCGGGCATAGATACGCAGTATTTT. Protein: CASSSQGAGIDTQYF.

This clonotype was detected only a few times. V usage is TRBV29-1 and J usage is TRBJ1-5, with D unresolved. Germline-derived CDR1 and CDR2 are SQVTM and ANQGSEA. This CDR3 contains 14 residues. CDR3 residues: CGVGGGAGIQPQHF. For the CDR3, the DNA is TGCGGAGTCGGTGGAGGCGCGGGGATCCAGCCCCAGCATTTT.

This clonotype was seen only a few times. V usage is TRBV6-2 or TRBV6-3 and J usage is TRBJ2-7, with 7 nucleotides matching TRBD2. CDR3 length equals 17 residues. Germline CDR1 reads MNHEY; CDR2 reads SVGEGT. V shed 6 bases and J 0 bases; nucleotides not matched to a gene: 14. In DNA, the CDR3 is TGTGCCAGCAGACACTTTTGGGGGGGTCCGGCCTCCTACGAGCAGTACTTC. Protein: CASRHFWGGPASYEQYF.

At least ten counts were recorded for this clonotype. CDR3 coding DNA: TGCGCCCAGGAGGGGTCTGAAGCTTTCTTT. Translated: CAQEGSEAFF. This chain uses TRBV10-1 with TRBJ1-1, with D maybe TRBD1 (5 bases). CDR3 length: 10 residues. Germline V gene sequence: CDR1 WNHNN, CDR2 SYGVQD (reference sequence). The V gene lost 11 bases and the J gene lost 6 bases, with 10 bases spanning the gap.